This TCR beta chain is drawn from a study of T cell responses to AZD1222 COVID-19 vaccine. The data were produced by immunoSEQ multiplex PCR, yet TCRdb's version contains in-frame clones alone and is incomplete. The table lists 130,000 to 150,000 clones, approximately 91% of them singletons, with over 3% in the top ten. Study-wide points: Among spike-specific TCRs, nearly half reportedly target unmutated variant regions. Among AZD1222 vaccinees, only six were seropositive at baseline. Donor demographics were predominantly white British with a female majority; clonal diversity may be underestimated. The repertoires were collected only after the peak T cell response.

A note on this clone: The antigen is not known.

Trimming shortened V by 0 bases and J by 4 bases, and 18 bases separated the two germline ends. The CDR3 is made up of 17 amino acids. The V gene's germline CDR1 is LGHDT and CDR2 YNNKEL (reference sequence). The rearrangement joins TRBV3-1 (or the pseudogene TRBV3-2) to TRBJ2-5; no clear D. This TCR derives from an adult who received the AZD1222 COVID-19 vaccine. Sequencing was performed on peripheral blood, taken 28 days after the second AZD1222 dose. For the CDR3, the DNA is TGTGCCAGCAGCCAAGATTTCGAGCTGGATGGCGGAGAGACCCAGTACTTC. Encoded protein: CASSQDFELDGGETQYF.